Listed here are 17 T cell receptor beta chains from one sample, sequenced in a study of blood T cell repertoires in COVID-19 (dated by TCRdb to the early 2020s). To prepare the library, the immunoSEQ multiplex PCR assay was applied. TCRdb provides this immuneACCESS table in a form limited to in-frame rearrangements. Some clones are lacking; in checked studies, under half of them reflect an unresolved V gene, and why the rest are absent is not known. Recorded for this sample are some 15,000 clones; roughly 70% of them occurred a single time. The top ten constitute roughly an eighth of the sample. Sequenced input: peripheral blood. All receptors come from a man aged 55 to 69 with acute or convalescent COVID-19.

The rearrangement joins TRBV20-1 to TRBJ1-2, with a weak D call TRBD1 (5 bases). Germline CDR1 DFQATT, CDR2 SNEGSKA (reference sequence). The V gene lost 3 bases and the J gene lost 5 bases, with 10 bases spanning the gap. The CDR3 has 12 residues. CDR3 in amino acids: CSASGGVYGYTF. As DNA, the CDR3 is TGCAGTGCTAGTGGGGGGGTTTATGGCTACACCTTC.

CDR3 in DNA: TGTGCCAGCTCACCTGGGGACAAGAGCTTTTACAATGAGCAGTTCTTC. This sequence encodes CASSPGDKSFYNEQFF. The chain couples TRBV18 to TRBJ2-1; D is perhaps TRBD1 (6 bases). Germline CDR1 reads KGHSH; CDR2 reads LQKENI. The CDR3 has 16 amino acids. Trimming removed 3 bases from V and 4 bases from J, with 16 bases in between.

The CDR3 DNA sequence: TGTGCCAGCAGCTTAAATTCGGGTTTTGGCGGCTACACCTTC. It yields the protein CASSLNSGFGGYTF. V and J are TRBV7-6 and TRBJ1-2; no definite D call. Germline assignment: CDR1 SGHVS and CDR2 FNYEAQ. This CDR3 has 14 residues. Deletions cut 2 bases from V and 8 bases from J, with 15 bases between.

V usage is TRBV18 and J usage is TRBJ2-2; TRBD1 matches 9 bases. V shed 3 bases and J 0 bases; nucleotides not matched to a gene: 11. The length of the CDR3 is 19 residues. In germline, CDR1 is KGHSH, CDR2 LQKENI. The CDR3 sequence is CASSPLPQGQGANTGELFF. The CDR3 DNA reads TGTGCCAGCTCACCCCTCCCGCAGGGACAGGGCGCGAACACCGGGGAGCTGTTTTTT.

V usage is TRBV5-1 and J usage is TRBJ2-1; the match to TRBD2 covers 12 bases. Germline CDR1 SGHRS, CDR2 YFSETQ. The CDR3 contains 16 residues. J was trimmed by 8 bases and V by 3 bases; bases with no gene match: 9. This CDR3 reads CASSSIGLAGLDEQFF. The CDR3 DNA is TGCGCCAGCAGCTCGATAGGACTAGCGGGGCTCGATGAGCAGTTCTTC.

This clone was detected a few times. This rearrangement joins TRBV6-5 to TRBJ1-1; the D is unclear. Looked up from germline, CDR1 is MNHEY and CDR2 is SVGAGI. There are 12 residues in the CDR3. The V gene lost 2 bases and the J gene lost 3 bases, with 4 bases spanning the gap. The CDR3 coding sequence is TGTGCCAGCAGTTACCGGGACACTGAAGCTTTCTTT. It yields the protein CASSYRDTEAFF.

The CDR3 DNA reads as TGTGCCAGCAGTCCATCGGGACAGGGGACCGGTAACTATGGCTACACCTTC. Its translation is CASSPSGQGTGNYGYTF. This chain joins TRBV28 and TRBJ1-2, with 10 bases aligning to TRBD1. The CDR3 is 17 residues long. The V segment lost 5 bases and the J segment 1 base; nucleotides outside the gene matches: 10. CDR1 and CDR2 (germline): MDHEN, SYDVKM.

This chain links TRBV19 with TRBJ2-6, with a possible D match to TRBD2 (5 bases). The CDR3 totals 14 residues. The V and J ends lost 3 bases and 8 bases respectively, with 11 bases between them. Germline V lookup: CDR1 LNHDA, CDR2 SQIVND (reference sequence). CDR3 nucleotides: TGTGCCAGTAGTATTGGATGGGAGCCCAACGTCCTGACTTTC. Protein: CASSIGWEPNVLTF.

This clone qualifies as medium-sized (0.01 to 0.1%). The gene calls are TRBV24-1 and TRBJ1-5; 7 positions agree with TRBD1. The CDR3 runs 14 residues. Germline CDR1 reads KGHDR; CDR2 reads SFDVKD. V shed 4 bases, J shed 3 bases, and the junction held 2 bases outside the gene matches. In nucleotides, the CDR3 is TGTGCCACCAGTGAACAGGGGTCCAATCAGCCCCAGCATTTT. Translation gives CATSEQGSNQPQHF.

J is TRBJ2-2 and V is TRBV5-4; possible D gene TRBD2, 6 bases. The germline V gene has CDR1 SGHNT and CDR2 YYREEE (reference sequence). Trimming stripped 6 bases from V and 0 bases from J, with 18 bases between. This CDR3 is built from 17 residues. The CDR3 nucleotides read TGTGCCAGCACCTCATTTTCGAGCGGGTCGAACACCGGGGAGCTGTTTTTT. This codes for CASTSFSSGSNTGELFF.

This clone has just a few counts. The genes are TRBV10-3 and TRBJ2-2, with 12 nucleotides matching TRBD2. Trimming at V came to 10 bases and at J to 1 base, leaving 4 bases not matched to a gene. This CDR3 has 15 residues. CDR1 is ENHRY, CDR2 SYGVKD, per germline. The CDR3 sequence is CASQGLAGNTGELFF. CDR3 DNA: TGTGCCAGCCAGGGACTAGCGGGGAACACCGGGGAGCTGTTTTTT.

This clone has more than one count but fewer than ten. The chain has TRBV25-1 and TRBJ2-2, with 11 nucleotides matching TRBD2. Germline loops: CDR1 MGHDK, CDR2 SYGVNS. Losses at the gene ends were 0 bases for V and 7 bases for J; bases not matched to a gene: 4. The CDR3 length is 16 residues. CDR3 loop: CASSEYLAGGLGELFF. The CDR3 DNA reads TGTGCCAGCAGTGAATATCTAGCGGGGGGCCTCGGGGAGCTGTTTTTT.

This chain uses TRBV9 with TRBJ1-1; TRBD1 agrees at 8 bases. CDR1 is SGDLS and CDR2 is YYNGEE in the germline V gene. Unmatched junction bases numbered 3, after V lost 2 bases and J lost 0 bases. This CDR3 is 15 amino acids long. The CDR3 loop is CASSVTGDMNTEAFF. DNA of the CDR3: TGTGCCAGCAGCGTGACAGGGGACATGAACACTGAAGCTTTCTTT.

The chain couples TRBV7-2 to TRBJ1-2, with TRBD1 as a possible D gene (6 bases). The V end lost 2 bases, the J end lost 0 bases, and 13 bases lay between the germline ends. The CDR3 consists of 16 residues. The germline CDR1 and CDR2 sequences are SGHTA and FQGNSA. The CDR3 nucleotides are TGTGCCAGCAGCTTAAAGGGGGGGTTCACTAACTATGGCTACACCTTC. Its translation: CASSLKGGFTNYGYTF.

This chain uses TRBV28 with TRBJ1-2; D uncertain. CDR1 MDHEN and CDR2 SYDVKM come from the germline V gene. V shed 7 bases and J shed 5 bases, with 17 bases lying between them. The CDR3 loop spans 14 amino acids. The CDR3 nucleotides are TGTGCCAGCACCGGTTCGGCGGGCGATTATGGCTACACCTTC. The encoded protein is CASTGSAGDYGYTF.

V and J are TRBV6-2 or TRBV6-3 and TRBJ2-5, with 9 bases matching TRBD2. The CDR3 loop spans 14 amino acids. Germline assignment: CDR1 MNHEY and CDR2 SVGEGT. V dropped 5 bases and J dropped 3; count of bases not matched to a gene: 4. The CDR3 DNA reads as TGTGCCAGCAGTCGAGGACTAGCGAAAGAGACCCAGTACTTC. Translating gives CASSRGLAKETQYF.

For the CDR3, the DNA is TGTGCCAGCAGCGTCCGGGACACGGCTAACTATGGCTACACCTTC. Amino acid sequence: CASSVRDTANYGYTF. The chain employs TRBV9 and TRBJ1-2; tentatively, D is TRBD1 (6 bases). This CDR3 is built from 15 residues. Germline V CDR1 and CDR2: SGDLS, YYNGEE. V was trimmed by 2 bases and J by 0 bases, leaving 11 bases between them.